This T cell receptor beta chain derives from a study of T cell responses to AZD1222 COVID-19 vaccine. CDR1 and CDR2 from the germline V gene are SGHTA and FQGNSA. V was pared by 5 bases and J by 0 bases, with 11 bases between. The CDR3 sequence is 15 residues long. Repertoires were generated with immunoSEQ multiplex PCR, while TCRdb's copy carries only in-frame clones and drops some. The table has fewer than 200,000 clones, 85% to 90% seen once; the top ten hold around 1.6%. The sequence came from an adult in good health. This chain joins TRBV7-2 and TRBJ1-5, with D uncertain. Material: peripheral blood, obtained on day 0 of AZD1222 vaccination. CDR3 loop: CASSQEPYSNQPQHF. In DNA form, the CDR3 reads TGTGCCAGCAGCCAGGAACCGTATAGCAATCAGCCCCAGCATTTT.